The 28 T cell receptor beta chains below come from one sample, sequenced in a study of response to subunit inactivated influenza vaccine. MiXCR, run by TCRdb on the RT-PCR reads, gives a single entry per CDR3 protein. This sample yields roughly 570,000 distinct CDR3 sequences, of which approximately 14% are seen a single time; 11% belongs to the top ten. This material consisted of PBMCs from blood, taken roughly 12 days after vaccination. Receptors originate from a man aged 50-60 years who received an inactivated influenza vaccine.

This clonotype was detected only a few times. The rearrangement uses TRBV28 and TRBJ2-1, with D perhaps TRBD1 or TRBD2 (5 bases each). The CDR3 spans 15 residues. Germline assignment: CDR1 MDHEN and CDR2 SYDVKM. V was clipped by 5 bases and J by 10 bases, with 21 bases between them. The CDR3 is CASSKTPGRAWEQFF. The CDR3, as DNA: TGTGCCAGCAGTAAGACTCCGGGACGCGCATGGGAGCAGTTCTTC.

As DNA, the CDR3 is TGCGCCAGCAGCTGGACCGAGGGGGCCAATAATTCACCCCTCCACTTT. This codes for CASSWTEGANNSPLHF. This chain uses TRBV4-1 with TRBJ1-6, with 7 positions matching TRBD1. Germline trimming cut 5 bases from V and 5 bases from J; bases unmatched to any gene: 9. The V gene's germline CDR1 is MGHRA and CDR2 YSYEKL. The CDR3 consists of 16 residues.

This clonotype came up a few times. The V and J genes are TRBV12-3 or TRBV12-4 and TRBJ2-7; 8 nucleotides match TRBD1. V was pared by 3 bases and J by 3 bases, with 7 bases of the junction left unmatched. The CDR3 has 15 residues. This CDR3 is CASSFEQGVFYEQYF. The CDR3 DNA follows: TGTGCCAGCAGTTTCGAACAGGGGGTTTTCTACGAGCAGTACTTC.

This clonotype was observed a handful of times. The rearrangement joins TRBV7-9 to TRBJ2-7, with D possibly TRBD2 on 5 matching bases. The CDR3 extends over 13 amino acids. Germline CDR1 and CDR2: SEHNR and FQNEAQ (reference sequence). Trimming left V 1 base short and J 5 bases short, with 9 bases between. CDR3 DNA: TGTGCCAGCAGCTTAGGAGGGAAACACGAGCAGTACTTC. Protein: CASSLGGKHEQYF.

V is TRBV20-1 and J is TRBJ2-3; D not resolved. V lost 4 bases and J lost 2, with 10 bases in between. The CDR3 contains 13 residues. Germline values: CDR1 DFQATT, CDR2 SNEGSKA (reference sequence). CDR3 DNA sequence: TGCAGTGCTAAGACCGAATCCACAGATACGCAGTATTTT. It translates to CSAKTESTDTQYF.

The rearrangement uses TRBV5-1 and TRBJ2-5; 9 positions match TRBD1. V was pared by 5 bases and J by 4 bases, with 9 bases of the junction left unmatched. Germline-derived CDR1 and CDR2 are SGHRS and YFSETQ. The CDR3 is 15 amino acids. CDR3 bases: TGCGCCAGCAGACTAGGACAGGGGACGGGAGAGACCCAGTACTTC. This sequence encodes CASRLGQGTGETQYF.

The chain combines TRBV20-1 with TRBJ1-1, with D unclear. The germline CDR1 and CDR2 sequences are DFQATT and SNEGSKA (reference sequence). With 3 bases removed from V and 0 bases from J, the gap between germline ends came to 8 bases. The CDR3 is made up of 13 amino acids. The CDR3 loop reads CSASIRMNTEAFF. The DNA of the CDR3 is TGCAGTGCTAGTATACGGATGAACACTGAAGCTTTCTTT.

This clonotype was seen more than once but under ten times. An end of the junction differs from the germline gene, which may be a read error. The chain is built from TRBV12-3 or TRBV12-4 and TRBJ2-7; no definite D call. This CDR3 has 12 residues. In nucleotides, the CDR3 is TGTGCCAGCAGCGACCCGGGCTCACCAGCTTCTTTC. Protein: CASSDPGSPASF.

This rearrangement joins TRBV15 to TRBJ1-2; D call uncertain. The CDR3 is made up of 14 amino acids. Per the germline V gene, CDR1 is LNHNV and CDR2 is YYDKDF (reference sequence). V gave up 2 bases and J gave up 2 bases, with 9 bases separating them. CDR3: CATSRTPDNYGYTF. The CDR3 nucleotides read TGTGCCACCAGCAGAACCCCGGACAACTATGGCTACACCTTC.

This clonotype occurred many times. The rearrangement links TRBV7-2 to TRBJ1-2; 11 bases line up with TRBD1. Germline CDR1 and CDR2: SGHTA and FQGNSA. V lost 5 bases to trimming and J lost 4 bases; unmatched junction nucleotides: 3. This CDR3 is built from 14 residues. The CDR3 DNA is TGTGCCAGCAGCCCGGACAGGGGGCCCTATGGCTACACCTTC. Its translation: CASSPDRGPYGYTF.

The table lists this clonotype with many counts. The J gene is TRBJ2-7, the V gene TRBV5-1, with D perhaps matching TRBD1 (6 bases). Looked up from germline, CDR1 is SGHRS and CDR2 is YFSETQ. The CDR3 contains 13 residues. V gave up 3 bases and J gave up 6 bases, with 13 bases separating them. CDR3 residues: CASSSDSLSEQYF. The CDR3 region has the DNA TGCGCCAGCAGCTCGGACAGTCTGAGCGAGCAGTACTTC.

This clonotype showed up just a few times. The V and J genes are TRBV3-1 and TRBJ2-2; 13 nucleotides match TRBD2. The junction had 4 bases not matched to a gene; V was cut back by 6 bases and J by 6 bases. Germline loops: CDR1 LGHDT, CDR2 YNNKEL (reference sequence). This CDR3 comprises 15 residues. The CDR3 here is CASSKGLAGPGELFF. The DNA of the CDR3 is TGTGCCAGCAGTAAGGGACTAGCGGGGCCCGGGGAGCTGTTTTTT. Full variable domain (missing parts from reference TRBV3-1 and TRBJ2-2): DTAVSQTPKYLVTQMGNDKSIKCEQNLGHDTMYWYKQDSKKFLKIMFSYNNKELIINETVPNRFSPKSPDKAHLNLHINSLELGDSAVYFCASSKGLAGPGELFFGEGSRLTVL.

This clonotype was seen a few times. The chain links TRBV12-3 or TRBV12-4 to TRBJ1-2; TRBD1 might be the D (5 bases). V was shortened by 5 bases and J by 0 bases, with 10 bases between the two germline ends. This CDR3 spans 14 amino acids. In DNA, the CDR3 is TGTGCCAGCAGTCGGGACGGTACTAACTATGGCTACACCTTC. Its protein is CASSRDGTNYGYTF.

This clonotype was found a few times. CDR3 sequence: CSARDLAGGPWTQYF. The CDR3 DNA sequence: TGCAGTGCTAGAGACCTAGCGGGGGGGCCGTGGACCCAGTACTTC. The rearrangement links TRBV20-1 to TRBJ2-5, with 12 bases fitting TRBD2. This CDR3 has 15 residues. V shed 0 bases and J 7 bases; nucleotides not matched to a gene: 6. The germline V gene encodes CDR1 DFQATT and CDR2 SNEGSKA (reference sequence).

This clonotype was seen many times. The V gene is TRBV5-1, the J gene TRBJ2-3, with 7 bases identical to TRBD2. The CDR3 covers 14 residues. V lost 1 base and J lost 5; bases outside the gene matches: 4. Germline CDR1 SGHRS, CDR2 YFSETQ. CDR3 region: CASSLSGNEDTQYF. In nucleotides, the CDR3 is TGCGCCAGCAGCTTGAGCGGGAATGAAGATACGCAGTATTTT.

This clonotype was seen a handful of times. CDR3 nucleotides: TGTGCCAGCAGCCAGGACCACACCGGGGAGCTGTTTTTT. Residues: CASSQDHTGELFF. The chain employs TRBV7-9 and TRBJ2-2; D gene ambiguous. V lost 5 bases and J lost 3, with 7 bases in between. CDR1 and CDR2 from the germline V gene are SEHNR and FQNEAQ (reference sequence). This CDR3 is built from 13 residues.

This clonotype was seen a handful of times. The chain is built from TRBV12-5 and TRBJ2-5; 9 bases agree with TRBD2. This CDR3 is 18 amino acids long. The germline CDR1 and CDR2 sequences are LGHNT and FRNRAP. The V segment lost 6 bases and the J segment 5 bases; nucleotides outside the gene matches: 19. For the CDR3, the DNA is TGTGCTAGTGGCGAGGCGGGAGGGCGCCTGGTCGGAAATGAGACCCAGTACTTC. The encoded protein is CASGEAGGRLVGNETQYF.

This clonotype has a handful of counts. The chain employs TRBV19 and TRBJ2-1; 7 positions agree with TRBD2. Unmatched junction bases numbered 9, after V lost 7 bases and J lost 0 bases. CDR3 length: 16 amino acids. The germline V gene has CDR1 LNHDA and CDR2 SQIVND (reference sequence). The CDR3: CASKSRGEGSYNEQFF. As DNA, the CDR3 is TGTGCCAGTAAATCTCGGGGGGAGGGCTCCTACAATGAGCAGTTCTTC.

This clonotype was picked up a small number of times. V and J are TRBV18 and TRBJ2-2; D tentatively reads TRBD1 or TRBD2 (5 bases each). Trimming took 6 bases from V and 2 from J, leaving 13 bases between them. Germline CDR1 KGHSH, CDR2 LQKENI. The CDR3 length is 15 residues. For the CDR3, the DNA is TGTGCCAGCTCTCCGGGACGGGATAACACCGGGGAGCTGTTTTTT. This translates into CASSPGRDNTGELFF.

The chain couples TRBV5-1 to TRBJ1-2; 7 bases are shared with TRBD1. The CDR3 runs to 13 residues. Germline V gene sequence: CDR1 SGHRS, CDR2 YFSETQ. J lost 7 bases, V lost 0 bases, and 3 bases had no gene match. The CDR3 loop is CASSLEGGGGYTF. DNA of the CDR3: TGCGCCAGCAGCTTGGAAGGGGGCGGTGGCTACACCTTC.

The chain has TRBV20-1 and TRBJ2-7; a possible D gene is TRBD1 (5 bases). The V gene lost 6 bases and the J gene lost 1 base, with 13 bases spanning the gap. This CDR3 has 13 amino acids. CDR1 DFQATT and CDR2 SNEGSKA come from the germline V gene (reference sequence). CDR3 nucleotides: TGCAGTGCAGACGACAGCGAATCCTACGAGCAGTACTTC. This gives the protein CSADDSESYEQYF.

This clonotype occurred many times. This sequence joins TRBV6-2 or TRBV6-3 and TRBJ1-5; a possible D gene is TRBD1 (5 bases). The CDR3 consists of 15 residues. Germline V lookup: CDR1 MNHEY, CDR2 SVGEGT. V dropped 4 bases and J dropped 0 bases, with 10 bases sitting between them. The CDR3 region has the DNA TGTGCCAGCAGTTTGGGGCGTAATAGCAATCAGCCCCAGCATTTT. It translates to CASSLGRNSNQPQHF.

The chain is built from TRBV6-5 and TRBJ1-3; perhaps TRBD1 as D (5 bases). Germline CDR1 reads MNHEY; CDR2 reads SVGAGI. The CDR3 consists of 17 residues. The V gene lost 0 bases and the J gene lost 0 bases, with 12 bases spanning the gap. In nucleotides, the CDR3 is TGTGCCAGCAGTTACTCGGGACCGAACAGCTCTGGAAACACCATATATTTT. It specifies CASSYSGPNSSGNTIYF.

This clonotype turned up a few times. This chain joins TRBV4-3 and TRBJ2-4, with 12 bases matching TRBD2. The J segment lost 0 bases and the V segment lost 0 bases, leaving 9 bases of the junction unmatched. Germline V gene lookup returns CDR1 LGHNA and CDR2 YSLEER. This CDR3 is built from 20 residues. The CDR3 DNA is TGCGCCAGCAGCCAAGACGTAGGACTAGCGGGGCGTCTAGCCAAAAACATTCAGTACTTC. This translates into CASSQDVGLAGRLAKNIQYF.

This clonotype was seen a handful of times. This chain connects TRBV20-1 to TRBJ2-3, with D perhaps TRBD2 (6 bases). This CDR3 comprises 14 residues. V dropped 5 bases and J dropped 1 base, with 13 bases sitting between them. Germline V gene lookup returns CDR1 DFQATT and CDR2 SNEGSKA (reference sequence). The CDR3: CSADQRARTDTQYF. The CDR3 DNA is TGCAGTGCTGACCAGCGGGCCCGCACAGATACGCAGTATTTT.

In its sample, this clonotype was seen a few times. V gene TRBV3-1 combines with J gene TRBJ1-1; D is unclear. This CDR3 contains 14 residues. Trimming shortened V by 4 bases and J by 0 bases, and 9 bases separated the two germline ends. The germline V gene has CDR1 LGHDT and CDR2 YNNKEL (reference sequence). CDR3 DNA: TGTGCCAGCAGCCCGCCTAGTATGAACACTGAAGCTTTCTTT. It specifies CASSPPSMNTEAFF. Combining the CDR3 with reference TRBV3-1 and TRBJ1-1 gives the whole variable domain DTAVSQTPKYLVTQMGNDKSIKCEQNLGHDTMYWYKQDSKKFLKIMFSYNNKELIINETVPNRFSPKSPDKAHLNLHINSLELGDSAVYFCASSPPSMNTEAFFGQGTRLTVV.

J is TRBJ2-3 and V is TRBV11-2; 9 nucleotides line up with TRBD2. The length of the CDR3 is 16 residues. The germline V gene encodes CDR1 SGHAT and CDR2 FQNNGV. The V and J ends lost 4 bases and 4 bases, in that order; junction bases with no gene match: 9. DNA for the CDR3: TGTGCCAGCAGCTCCCTAACTAGCGGGCCCTCAGATACGCAGTATTTT. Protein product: CASSSLTSGPSDTQYF.

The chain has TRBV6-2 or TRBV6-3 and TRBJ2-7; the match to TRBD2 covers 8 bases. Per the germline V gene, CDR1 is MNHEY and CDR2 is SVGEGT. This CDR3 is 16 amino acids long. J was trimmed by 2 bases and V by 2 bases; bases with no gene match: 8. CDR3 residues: CASSYKSGRSTYEQYF. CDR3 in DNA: TGTGCCAGCAGTTACAAAAGCGGGAGATCGACCTACGAGCAGTACTTC.